This T cell receptor beta chain was sequenced during a study of T cell clonality in common variable immunodeficiency. Libraries were prepared by immunoSEQ multiplex PCR; TCRdb keeps only in-frame clonotypes and omits some of them. The sample contains 35,000 to 50,000 clones, none occurring once; more than 1.2% lies in the top ten. The CDR3 consists of 15 residues. J gave up 5 bases and V 5 bases, and 9 bases lay outside the gene matches. Per germline, CDR1 SGHTA and CDR2 FQGTGA. This clone was seen ten or more times. The sequenced fragment ends 3 residues before the CDR3 boundary, so the rest is inferred from the germline J gene.

The TCR comes from a person aged 18 to 70 in good health. V gene TRBV7-3 combines with J gene TRBJ2-5; 9 nucleotides match TRBD1. Sequences were obtained from peripheral blood mononuclear cells. The sequenced part of the CDR3 DNA is TGTGCCAGCAGCCCGGGGACAGGGCTGGCGGAGACC. Translating it yields CASSPGTGLAET. The full CDR3 sequence reads CASSPGTGLAETQYF.